These 20 T cell receptor beta chains came from one sample sequenced in a study of breast tumors, draining lymph nodes, adjacent tissues. Breast cancer patients provided tissue from their axillary draining lymph nodes. TCRdb reprocessed the multiplex PCR reads via MiXCR and lists one record per CDR3 protein. Here the sample spans about 230,000 distinct CDR3 sequences, about a third being singletons. Sequenced material: axillary lymph node tissue. These receptors all come from a female donor with breast cancer. Some clones in this sample may be carry-over from other donors' samples.

The rearrangement links TRBV11-3 to TRBJ2-3; 8 nucleotides match TRBD2. Germline loops: CDR1 SGHNT, CDR2 YENEEA. Trimming at V came to 6 bases and at J to 2 bases, leaving 13 bases not matched to a gene. The CDR3 sequence is 17 residues long. This CDR3 is CASSASKAGDDTDTQYF. DNA of the CDR3: TGTGCCAGCAGTGCTAGCAAAGCGGGAGACGACACAGATACGCAGTATTTT.

This clonotype has at least ten counts. V gene TRBV9 combines with J gene TRBJ2-2; D not resolved. The CDR3 totals 13 residues. The germline V and J ends were trimmed by 1 base and 4 bases, with 5 bases remaining between them. Germline V gives CDR1 SGDLS, CDR2 YYNGEE. The CDR3 here is CASSVRLTGELFF. The CDR3 DNA is TGTGCCAGCAGCGTAAGACTCACCGGGGAGCTGTTTTTT.

This clonotype was found a few times. The chain joins TRBV30 to TRBJ2-1; D call uncertain. V was pared by 2 bases and J by 0 bases, with 14 bases between. The V gene's germline CDR1 is GTSNPN and CDR2 SVGIG (reference sequence). The CDR3 contains 16 residues. This CDR3 reads CAWSLTGLSSYNEQFF. CDR3 DNA sequence: TGTGCCTGGAGTCTTACTGGGTTAAGCTCCTACAATGAGCAGTTCTTC. Full variable domain (remainder filled in from reference TRBV30 and TRBJ2-1): SQTIHQWPATLVQPVGSPLSLECTVEGTSNPNLYWYRQAAGRGLQLLFYSVGIGQISSEVPQNLSASRPQDRQFILSSKKLLLSDSGFYLCAWSLTGLSSYNEQFFGPGTRLTVL.

This clonotype was counted at least ten times. J is TRBJ1-5 and V is TRBV6-1; no clear D gene. Germline CDR1 MNHNS, CDR2 SASEGT. The CDR3 loop spans 16 amino acids. Trimming cost V 8 bases and J 2 bases, with 19 bases left between them. The CDR3 protein is CASLSRVGYGNQPQHF. CDR3 coding DNA: TGTGCCAGCCTCTCGAGGGTAGGATATGGCAATCAGCCCCAGCATTTT.

This clonotype was recorded many times. This chain links TRBV2 with TRBJ1-2; D ambiguous. The CDR3 runs 16 residues. Germline V gene lookup returns CDR1 SNHLY and CDR2 FYNNEI. V lost 2 bases to trimming and J lost 4 bases, with 17 bases between them. CDR3 region: CASSERYTRGSYGYTF. The CDR3 DNA reads TGTGCCAGCAGTGAAAGATATACTCGAGGAAGCTATGGCTACACCTTC.

The V call is TRBV6-1, the J call TRBJ1-1, with unresolved D. CDR1 and CDR2 from the germline V gene are MNHNS and SASEGT. CDR3 length equals 12 residues. The ends were cut back, 4 bases at V and 8 bases at J, with 11 bases in the middle. Here the CDR3 DNA reads TGTGCCAGCAGTGTTACTCAGAGGGAAGCTTTCTTT. It is translated as CASSVTQREAFF.

To note about this clonotype: A much larger clonotype is one base distant, so this may be a read error. Here the CDR3 reads CAGSLRREQYF. CDR3 nucleotides: TGTGCCGGCAGTTTGAGGCGGGAGCAGTACTTC. The V gene is TRBV28, the J gene TRBJ2-7, with unresolved D. CDR1 and CDR2 (germline): MDHEN, SYDVKM. The CDR3 extends over 11 amino acids.

Remarks on this clonotype: The CDR3 end shows no conserved phenylalanine or tryptophan, and so a read error is likely. Because the CDR3's place on the DNA is in doubt, the DNA is left out and the CDR3 is given as listed by TCRdb. The chain recombines TRBV9 with TRBJ2-7; TRBD1, the D gene given by the table, was not confirmed from the DNA. The CDR3 spans 14 residues, counting both ends. CDR1 is SGDLS and CDR2 is YYNGEE in the germline V gene. CDR3 sequence: CASSVGGQGREQSL.

This clonotype was observed many times. The V call is TRBV5-1, the J call TRBJ2-3; D call uncertain. Per germline, CDR1 SGHRS and CDR2 YFSETQ. The CDR3 length is 14 residues. Trimming took off 0 bases at V and 2 bases at J, with 7 bases between the two ends. The CDR3 reads CASSLDWNTDTQYF. In DNA, the CDR3 is TGCGCCAGCAGCTTGGACTGGAACACAGATACGCAGTATTTT.

In its sample, this clonotype was seen many times. This chain links TRBV15 with TRBJ1-2; 8 bases fit TRBD1. The CDR3 is made up of 15 amino acids. V lost 1 base to trimming and J lost 6 bases; unmatched junction nucleotides: 7. The V gene's germline CDR1 is LNHNV and CDR2 YYDKDF (reference sequence). CDR3 protein: CATSRADRGQDGYTF. CDR3 in DNA: TGTGCCACCAGCAGAGCCGACAGGGGTCAGGATGGCTACACCTTC.

The CDR3: CASSRGGGTNEKLFF. For the CDR3, the DNA is TGTGCCAGCAGTCGGGGGGGGGGGACTAATGAAAAACTGTTTTTT. The chain combines TRBV6-6 with TRBJ1-4, with a tentative D call TRBD1 (5 bases). The CDR3 is made up of 15 amino acids. Between the trimmed V and J ends, which lost 5 bases and 2 bases, there was a span of 12 bases. From germline, CDR1 is MNHNY and CDR2 SVGAGI (reference sequence).

This clonotype was seen at least ten times. This chain links TRBV10-3 with TRBJ1-3, with D tentatively TRBD1 (5 bases). Trimming took 6 bases from V and 0 from J, leaving 12 bases between them. Per the germline V gene, CDR1 is ENHRY and CDR2 is SYGVKD. The CDR3 totals 15 residues. The CDR3 DNA is TGTGCCATCAGGCAGGGCGCCAACTCTGGAAACACCATATATTTT. Residues: CAIRQGANSGNTIYF.

DNA for the CDR3: TGTGCCAGCAGTTACCTCCCTAATCGGGGGAATGAGCAGTTCTTC. It specifies CASSYLPNRGNEQFF. The rearrangement joins TRBV6-2 or TRBV6-3 to TRBJ2-1, with D possibly being TRBD2 (6 bases). Germline CDR1 MNHEY, CDR2 SVGEGT. This CDR3 comprises 15 residues. The V end was cut by 2 bases, the J end by 7 bases, with 15 bases between.

This clonotype was seen at least ten times. The V and J genes are TRBV5-1 and TRBJ2-2; D unclear. Germline lookup yields CDR1 SGHRS and CDR2 YFSETQ. V lost 6 bases and J 0 bases, leaving 6 bases between the germline ends. The CDR3 sequence is 13 residues long. The DNA of the CDR3 is TGCGCCAGCAACACAGCGAACACCGGGGAGCTGTTTTTT. Translated, it gives CASNTANTGELFF.

This clonotype was recorded many times. The chain is built from TRBV11-2 and TRBJ2-7; TRBD2 might be the D (6 bases). The germline gives CDR1 SGHAT, CDR2 FQNNGV. This CDR3 is built from 14 residues. V was pared by 1 base and J by 3 bases, with 10 bases between. The CDR3 nucleotides are TGTGCCAGCAGCTTAGGCTGGGGACTCTACGAGCAGTACTTC. Protein: CASSLGWGLYEQYF.

This clonotype was recorded at least ten times. This chain uses TRBV5-6 with TRBJ2-5, with D uncertain. V gave up 4 bases and J gave up 4 bases, with 14 bases separating them. The CDR3 extends over 14 amino acids. Germline lookup yields CDR1 SGHDT and CDR2 YYEEEE. CDR3 in DNA: TGTGCCAGCAGCCGACTGGGGATAGGAGAGACCCAGTACTTC. This sequence encodes CASSRLGIGETQYF.

With respect to this clonotype: A read error may be the cause here, since a much bigger clone is one base away. V is TRBV28 and J is TRBJ1-4, with 7 bases fitting TRBD1. The CDR3 extends over 13 amino acids. Germline CDR1 and CDR2: MDHEN and SYDVKM. CDR3 loop: CASRRDSKGKPFF. The CDR3 DNA follows: TGTGCCAGCAGACGGGACAGTAAGGGAAAACCGTTTTTT.

Of note for this clonotype: One end of the junction is discordant with germline, which a read error may explain. The V gene is TRBV6-5, the J gene TRBJ2-4; weak D call: TRBD2 (5 bases). This CDR3 has 17 residues. CDR1 is MNHEY and CDR2 is SVGAGI in the germline V gene. This chain's CDR3 is CASSHSPSGIAKNIQYF. CDR3 bases: TGTGCCAGCAGTCACTCCCCCAGCGGCATAGCCAAAAACATTCAGTACTTC.

CDR3 sequence reads: CASRPSRGYTF. CDR3 nucleotides: TGTGCCAGTAGGCCGTCCCGAGGCTACACCTTC. The V gene is TRBV19, the J gene TRBJ1-2, with D unclear. This CDR3 region has 11 residues. The V and J ends lost 6 bases and 8 bases respectively, with 10 bases between them. The germline CDR1 and CDR2 sequences are LNHDA and SQIVND (reference sequence).

In this sample, this clonotype turned up many times. V gene TRBV19 combines with J gene TRBJ2-7, with 8 bases identical to TRBD2. The ends lost 7 bases at V and 5 bases at J; junction bases unmatched: 4. This CDR3 is built from 12 residues. Per germline, CDR1 LNHDA and CDR2 SQIVND (reference sequence). CDR3 protein: CASKGLGDEQYF. Here the CDR3 DNA reads TGTGCCAGTAAGGGACTAGGAGACGAGCAGTACTTC.